The following is a T cell receptor beta chain sequence with its context. CDR3 length: 11 amino acids. V was trimmed by 7 bases and J by 6 bases, leaving 7 bases between them. The data were taken from a study of control samples from healthy donors and cancer patients. Measured with immunoSEQ multiplex PCR; TCRdb has only the in-frame clones, and not every one. The sample contains about 170,000 clones, approximately 86% of which appear only once. Sequenced: blood. This receptor was taken from a woman aged 25 to 39 in good health. V and J are TRBV12-3 or TRBV12-4 and TRBJ1-5; the D is unclear. CDR3 in DNA: TGTGCCAGCATGTGGGGTCAGCCCCAGCATTTT. This encodes CASMWGQPQHF.